This TCR beta chain was obtained from a study of T-cell reconstitution after alpha-beta-depleted transplantation in children. Study observations and caveats: Surviving thymic progenitors and recipient T cells were the source of high TCRbeta diversity at day 60 in some patients. Approximately two months post-transplant, alpha-beta T cells reportedly originated from several hundred expanded graft clones. By one year post-transplant, T-cell counts and diversity largely arose from T cells that were newly produced.

The CDR3 has 18 residues. V shed 1 base and J 1 base; nucleotides not matched to a gene: 5. Germline V lookup: CDR1 MNHEY, CDR2 SVGAGI. This clonotype was detected only a few times. Its antigen remains unidentified. Library preparation (for TCRbeta) was performed with unique molecular identifiers. Each CDR3 protein is one row after TCRdb ran MiXCR on the PCR reads. Of 500,000 to 750,000 distinct CDR3 sequences in the sample, 10% to 15% were seen once. This TCR derives from a male patient younger than 18 who had a stem cell transplant for acute myeloid leukemia, so the T cells may come from the graft donor. The chain combines TRBV6-5 with TRBJ2-2; 11 nucleotides line up with TRBD2. The sequencing used PBMCs, mostly from graft donor cells, collected 360 days after TCRalphabeta/CD19-depleted stem cell transplant. The CDR3: CASSYLRLAGGNTGELFF. The CDR3 DNA sequence: TGTGCCAGCAGTTACTTAAGGCTAGCGGGAGGGAACACCGGGGAGCTGTTTTTT.